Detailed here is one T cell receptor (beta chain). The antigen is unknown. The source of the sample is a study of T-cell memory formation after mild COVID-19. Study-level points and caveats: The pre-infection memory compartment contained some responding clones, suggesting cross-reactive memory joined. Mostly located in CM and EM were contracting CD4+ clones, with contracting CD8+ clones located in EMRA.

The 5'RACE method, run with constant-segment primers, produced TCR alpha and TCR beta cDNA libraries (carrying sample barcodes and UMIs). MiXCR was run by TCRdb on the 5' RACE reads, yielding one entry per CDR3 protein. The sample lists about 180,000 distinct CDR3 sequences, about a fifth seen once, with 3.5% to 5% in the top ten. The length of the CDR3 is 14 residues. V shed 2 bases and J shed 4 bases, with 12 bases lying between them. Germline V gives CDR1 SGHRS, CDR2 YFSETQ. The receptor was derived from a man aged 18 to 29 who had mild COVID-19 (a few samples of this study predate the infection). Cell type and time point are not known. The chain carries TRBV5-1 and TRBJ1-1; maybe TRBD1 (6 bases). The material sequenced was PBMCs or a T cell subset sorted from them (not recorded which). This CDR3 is CASSLTGRSTEAFF. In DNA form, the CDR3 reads TGCGCCAGCAGCTTAACAGGGAGGAGCACTGAAGCTTTCTTT.